This paragraph reports one T cell receptor (beta chain). What it recognizes is unknown. Primers: 60 Vbeta forward and 13 Jbeta reverse. TCRdb's copy holds only in-frame clones and misses some; the assay was immunoSEQ multiplex PCR. This sample yields approximately 210,000 clones, of which over 75% are seen a single time; about a tenth belongs to the top ten. Looked up from germline, CDR1 is LNHDA and CDR2 is SQIVND (reference sequence). The CDR3 covers 15 residues. Trimming left V 7 bases short and J 0 bases short, with 13 bases between. This record comes from a study of cytomegalovirus exposure and HLA in healthy donors. Broader study findings: Versus the 666-donor mean, an Asian-associated ancestry cluster reportedly showed fewer N-insertions in a later analysis. Donors were assumed by presence/absence analyses to have roughly uniform sequencing depth. In vitro testing confirmed three CMV-associated chains as specific for CMV antigens.

The sequenced material came from PBMCs. This TCR came from a woman aged 45 to 65 in good health and CMV-seropositive. V usage is TRBV19 and J usage is TRBJ1-5; TRBD1 is a possible D gene (5 bases). The CDR3 loop is CASNGGENSNQPQHF. For the CDR3, the DNA is TGTGCCAGTAACGGGGGGGAAAATAGCAATCAGCCCCAGCATTTT.